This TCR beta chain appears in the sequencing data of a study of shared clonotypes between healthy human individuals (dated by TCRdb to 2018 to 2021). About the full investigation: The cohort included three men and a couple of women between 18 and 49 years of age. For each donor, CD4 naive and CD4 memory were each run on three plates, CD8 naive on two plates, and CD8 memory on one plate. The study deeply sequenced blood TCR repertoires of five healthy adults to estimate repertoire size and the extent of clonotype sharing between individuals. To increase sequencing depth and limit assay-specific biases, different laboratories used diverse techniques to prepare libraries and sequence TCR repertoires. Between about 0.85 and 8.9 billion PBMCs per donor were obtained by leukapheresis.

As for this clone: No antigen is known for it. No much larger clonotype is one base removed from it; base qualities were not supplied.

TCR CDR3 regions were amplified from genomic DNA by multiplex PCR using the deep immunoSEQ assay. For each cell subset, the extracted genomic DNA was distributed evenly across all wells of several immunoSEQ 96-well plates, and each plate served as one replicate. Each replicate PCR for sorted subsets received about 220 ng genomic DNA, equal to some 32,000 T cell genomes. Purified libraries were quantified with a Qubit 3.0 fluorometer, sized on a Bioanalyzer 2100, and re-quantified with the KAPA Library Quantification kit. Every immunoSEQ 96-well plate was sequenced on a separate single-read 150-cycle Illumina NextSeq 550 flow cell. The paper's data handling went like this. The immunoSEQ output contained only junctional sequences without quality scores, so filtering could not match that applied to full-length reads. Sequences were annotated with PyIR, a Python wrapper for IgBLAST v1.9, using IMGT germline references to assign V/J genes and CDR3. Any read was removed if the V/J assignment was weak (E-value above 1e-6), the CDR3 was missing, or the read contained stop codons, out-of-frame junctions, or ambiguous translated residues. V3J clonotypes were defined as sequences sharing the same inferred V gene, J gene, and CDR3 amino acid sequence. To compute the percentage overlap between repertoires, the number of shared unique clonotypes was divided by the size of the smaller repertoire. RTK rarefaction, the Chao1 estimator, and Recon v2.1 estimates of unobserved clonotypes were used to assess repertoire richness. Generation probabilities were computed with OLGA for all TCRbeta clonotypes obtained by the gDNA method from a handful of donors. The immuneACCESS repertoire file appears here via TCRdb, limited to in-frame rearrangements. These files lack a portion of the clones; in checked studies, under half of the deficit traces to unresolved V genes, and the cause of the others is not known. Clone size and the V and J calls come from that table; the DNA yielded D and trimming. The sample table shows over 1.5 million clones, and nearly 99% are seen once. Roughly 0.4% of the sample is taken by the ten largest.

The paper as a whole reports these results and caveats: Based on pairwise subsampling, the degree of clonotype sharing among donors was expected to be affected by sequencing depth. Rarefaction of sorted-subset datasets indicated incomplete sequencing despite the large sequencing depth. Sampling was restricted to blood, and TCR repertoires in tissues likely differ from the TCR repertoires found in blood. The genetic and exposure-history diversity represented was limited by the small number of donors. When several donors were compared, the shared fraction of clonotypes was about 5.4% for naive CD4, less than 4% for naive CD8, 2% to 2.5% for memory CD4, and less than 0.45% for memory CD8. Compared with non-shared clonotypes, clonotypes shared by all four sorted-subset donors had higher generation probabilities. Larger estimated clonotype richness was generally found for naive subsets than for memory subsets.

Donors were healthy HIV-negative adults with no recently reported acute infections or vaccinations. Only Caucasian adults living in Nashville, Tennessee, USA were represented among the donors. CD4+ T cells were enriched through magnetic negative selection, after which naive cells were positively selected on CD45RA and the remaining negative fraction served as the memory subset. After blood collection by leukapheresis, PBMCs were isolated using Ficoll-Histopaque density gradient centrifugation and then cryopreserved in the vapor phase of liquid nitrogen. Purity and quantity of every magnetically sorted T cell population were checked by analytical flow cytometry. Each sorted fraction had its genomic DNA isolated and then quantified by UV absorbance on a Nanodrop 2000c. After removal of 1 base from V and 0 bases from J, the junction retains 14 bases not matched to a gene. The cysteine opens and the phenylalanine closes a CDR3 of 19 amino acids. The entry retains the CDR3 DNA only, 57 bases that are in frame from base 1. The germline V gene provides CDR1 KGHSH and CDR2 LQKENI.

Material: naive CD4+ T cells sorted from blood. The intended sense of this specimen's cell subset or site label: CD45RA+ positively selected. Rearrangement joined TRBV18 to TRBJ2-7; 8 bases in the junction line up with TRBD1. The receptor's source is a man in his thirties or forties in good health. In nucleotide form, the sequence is TGTGCCAGCTCACCACTAGGCGGGGATCAGGGGGCTCTCTCCTACGAGCAGTACTTC. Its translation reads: CASSPLGGDQGALSYEQYF.